This record looks at one TCR beta chain sequence and its context. Time point denoted: pre-treatment sample, taken before nivolumab and TIL therapy. The data were taken from a study of TIL therapy for anti-PD-1-resistant metastatic lung cancer. The immunoSEQ assay was v3. Survey-level samples got 1.5 million to 2.5 million read pairs; deep-level samples got roughly 4.5-6.5 million. Assay used: immunoSEQ multiplex PCR; TCRdb lists only in-frame clones, some missing. There are 54,000 or so clones in the sample; around four fifths occur only once, and around 1.9% lies in the top ten. The sequencing used blood, collected at baseline. The TCR comes from a person aged 30 to 80 with non-small cell lung cancer.

In DNA, the CDR3 is TGTGCCAGCTCACCACCTAGCGGGTACAATGAGCAGTTCTTC. Its translation is CASSPPSGYNEQFF. V gene TRBV18 combines with J gene TRBJ2-1; 7 nucleotides agree with TRBD2. CDR3 size: 14 residues. CDR1 and CDR2 (germline): KGHSH, LQKENI. Trimming cost V 0 bases and J 4 bases; bases outside gene matches: 0.